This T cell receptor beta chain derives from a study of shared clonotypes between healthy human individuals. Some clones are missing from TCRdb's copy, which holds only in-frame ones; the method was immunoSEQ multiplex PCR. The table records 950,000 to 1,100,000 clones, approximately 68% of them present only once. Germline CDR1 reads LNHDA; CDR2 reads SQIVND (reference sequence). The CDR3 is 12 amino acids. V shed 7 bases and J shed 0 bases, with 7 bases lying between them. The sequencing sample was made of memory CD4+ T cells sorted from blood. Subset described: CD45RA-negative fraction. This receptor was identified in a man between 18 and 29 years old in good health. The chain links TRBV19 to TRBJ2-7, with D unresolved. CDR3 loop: CASKGSSYEQYF. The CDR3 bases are TGTGCCAGTAAAGGTAGCTCCTACGAGCAGTACTTC. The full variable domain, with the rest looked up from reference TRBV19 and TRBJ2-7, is DGGITQSPKYLFRKEGQNVTLSCEQNLNHDAMYWYRQDPGQGLRLIYYSQIVNDFQKGDIAEGYSVSREKKESFPLTVTSAQKNPTAFYLCASKGSSYEQYFGPGTRLTVT.